This T cell receptor beta chain was captured by sequencing in a study of blood T cell repertoires in COVID-19. Participant ages covered about 18 to 89 years across 24 US areas. Cohort placement rested on clinical history that participants reported themselves. The table came from immunoSEQ multiplex PCR; TCRdb's copy has only in-frame clones and leaves some out. The sample carries 250,000 or so clones, 80% to 90% recorded once. This CDR3 spans 14 amino acids. CDR1 is LNHDA, CDR2 SQIVND, per germline (reference sequence). V gave up 9 bases and J gave up 2 bases, with 17 bases separating them. This TCR was recovered from a woman younger than 45 with acute COVID-19. The rearrangement uses TRBV19 and TRBJ2-7; a weak D match, TRBD2 (5 bases). Sequencing input: PBMCs or T cells enriched from blood (not recorded which). CDR3 in amino acids: CASRRTVTTYEQYF. In DNA, the CDR3 is TGTGCCAGCAGAAGGACTGTGACCACCTACGAGCAGTACTTC.